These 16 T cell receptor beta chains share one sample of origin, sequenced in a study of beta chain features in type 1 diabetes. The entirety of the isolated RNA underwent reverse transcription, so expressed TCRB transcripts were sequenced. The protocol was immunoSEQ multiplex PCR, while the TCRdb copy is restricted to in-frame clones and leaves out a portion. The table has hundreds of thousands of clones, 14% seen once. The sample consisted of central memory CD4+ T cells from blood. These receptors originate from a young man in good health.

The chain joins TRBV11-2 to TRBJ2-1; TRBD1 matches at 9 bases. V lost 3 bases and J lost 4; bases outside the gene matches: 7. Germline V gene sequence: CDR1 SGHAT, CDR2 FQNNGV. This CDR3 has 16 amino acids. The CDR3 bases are TGTGCCAGCAGCTTGCAGATCGGACAGGGGTACAATGAGCAGTTCTTC. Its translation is CASSLQIGQGYNEQFF.

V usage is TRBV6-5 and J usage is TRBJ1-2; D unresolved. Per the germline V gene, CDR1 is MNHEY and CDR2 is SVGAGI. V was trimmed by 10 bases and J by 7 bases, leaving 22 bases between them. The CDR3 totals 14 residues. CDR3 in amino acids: CATSPRGWVGGYTF. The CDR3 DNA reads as TGTGCCACCAGCCCTCGCGGTTGGGTGGGTGGCTACACCTTC.

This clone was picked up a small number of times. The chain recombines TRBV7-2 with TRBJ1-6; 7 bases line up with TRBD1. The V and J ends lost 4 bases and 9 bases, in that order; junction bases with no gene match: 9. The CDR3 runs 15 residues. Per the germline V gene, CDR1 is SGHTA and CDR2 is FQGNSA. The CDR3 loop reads CASSSQDRAGSPLHF. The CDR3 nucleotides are TGTGCCAGCAGCTCTCAAGACAGGGCGGGTTCACCCCTCCACTTT. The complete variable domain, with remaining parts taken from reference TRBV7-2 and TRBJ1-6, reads GAGVSQSPSNKVTEKGKDVELRCDPISGHTALYWYRQSLGQGLEFLIYFQGNSAPDKSGLPSDRFSAERTGGSVSTLTIQRTQQEDSAVYLCASSSQDRAGSPLHFGNGTRLTVT.

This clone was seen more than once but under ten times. CDR3 nucleotide sequence: TGCGCCAGCAGCAAAGCAGGAGAAGATACGCAGTATTTT. It specifies CASSKAGEDTQYF. The gene calls are TRBV5-1 and TRBJ2-3; D remains ambiguous. This CDR3 comprises 13 residues. Germline CDR1 is SGHRS and CDR2 is YFSETQ. With 4 bases removed from V and 5 bases from J, the gap between germline ends came to 11 bases.

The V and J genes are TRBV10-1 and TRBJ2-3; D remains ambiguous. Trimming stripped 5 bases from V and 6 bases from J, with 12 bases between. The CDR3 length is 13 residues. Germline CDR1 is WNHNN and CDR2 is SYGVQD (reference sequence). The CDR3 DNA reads TGCGCCAGCAGTAGACTGGCAGCGGATACGCAGTATTTT. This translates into CASSRLAADTQYF.

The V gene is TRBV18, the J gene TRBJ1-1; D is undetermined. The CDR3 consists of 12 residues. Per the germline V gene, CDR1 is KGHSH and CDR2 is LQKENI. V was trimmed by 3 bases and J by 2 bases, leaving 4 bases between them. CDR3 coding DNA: TGTGCCAGCTCACCGACTAACACTGAAGCTTTCTTT. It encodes CASSPTNTEAFF.

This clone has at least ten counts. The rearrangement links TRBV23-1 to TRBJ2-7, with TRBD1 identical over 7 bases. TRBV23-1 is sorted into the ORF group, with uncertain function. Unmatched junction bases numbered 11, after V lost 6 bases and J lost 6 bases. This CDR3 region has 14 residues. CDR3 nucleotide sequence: TGCGCCAGCAGACAGGGGCTGGGGGCAAGCGAGCAGTACTTC. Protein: CASRQGLGASEQYF.

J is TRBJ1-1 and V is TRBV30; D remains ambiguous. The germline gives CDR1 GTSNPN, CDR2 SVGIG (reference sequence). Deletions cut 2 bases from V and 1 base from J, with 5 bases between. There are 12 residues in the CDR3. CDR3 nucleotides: TGTGCCTGGAGTAAGGGGAACACTGAAGCTTTCTTT. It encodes CAWSKGNTEAFF.

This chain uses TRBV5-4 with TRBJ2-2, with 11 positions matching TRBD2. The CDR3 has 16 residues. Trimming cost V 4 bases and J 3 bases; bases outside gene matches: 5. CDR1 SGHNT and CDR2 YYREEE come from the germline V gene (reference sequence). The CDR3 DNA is TGTGCCAGCAGCCTAACTAGCGGGGGATACACCGGGGAGCTGTTTTTT. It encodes CASSLTSGGYTGELFF.

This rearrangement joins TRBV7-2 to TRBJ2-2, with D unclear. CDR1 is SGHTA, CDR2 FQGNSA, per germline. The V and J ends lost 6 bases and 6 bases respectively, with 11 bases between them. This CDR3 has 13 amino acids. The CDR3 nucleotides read TGTGCCAGCAGTCCTTATTGGTCCGGGGAGCTGTTTTTT. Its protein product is CASSPYWSGELFF.

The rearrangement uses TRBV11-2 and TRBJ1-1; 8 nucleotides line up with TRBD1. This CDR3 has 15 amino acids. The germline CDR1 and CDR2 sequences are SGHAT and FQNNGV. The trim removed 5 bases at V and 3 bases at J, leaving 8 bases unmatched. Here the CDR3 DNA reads TGTGCCAGCAGCAACACGCAGGGGGCCTACACTGAAGCTTTCTTT. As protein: CASSNTQGAYTEAFF.

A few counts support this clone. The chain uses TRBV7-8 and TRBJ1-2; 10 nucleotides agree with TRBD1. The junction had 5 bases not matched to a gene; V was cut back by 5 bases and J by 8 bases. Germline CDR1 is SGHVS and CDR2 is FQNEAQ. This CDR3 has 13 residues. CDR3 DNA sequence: TGTGCCAGCAGCACCGGGACAGGGGTCGGCTACACCTTC. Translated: CASSTGTGVGYTF.

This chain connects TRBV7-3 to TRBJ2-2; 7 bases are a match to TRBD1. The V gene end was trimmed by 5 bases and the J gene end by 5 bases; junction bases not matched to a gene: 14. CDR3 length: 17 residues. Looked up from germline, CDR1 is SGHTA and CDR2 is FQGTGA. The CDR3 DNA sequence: TGTGCCAGCAGCCGTGATCTCGACAGGGCGAGAACCGGGGAGCTGTTTTTT. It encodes CASSRDLDRARTGELFF. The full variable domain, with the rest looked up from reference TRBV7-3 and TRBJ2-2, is GAGVSQTPSNKVTEKGKYVELRCDPISGHTALYWYRQSLGQGPEFLIYFQGTGAADDSGLPNDRFFAVRPEGSVSTLKIQRTERGDSAVYLCASSRDLDRARTGELFFGEGSRLTVL.

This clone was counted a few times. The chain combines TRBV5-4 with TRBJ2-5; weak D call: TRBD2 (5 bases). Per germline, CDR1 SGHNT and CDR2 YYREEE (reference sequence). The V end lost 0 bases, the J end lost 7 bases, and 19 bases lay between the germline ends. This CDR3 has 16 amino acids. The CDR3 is CASSLEVGQNEGTQYF. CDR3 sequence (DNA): TGTGCCAGCAGCTTGGAGGTCGGGCAGAATGAGGGGACCCAGTACTTC.

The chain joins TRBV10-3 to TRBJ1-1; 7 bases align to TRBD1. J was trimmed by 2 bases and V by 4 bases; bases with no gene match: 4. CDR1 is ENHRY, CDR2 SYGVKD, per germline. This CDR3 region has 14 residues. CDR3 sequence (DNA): TGTGCCATCAGTGCGGACAGGACCAACACTGAAGCTTTCTTT. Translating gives CAISADRTNTEAFF.

The CDR3 loop reads CASGNTEAFF. The CDR3, as DNA: TGTGCCTCGGGGAACACTGAAGCTTTCTTT. V and J are TRBV19 and TRBJ1-1; D is unclear. The V gene lost 11 bases and the J gene lost 1 base, with 5 bases spanning the gap. Germline CDR1 and CDR2: LNHDA and SQIVND (reference sequence). The CDR3 covers 10 residues.